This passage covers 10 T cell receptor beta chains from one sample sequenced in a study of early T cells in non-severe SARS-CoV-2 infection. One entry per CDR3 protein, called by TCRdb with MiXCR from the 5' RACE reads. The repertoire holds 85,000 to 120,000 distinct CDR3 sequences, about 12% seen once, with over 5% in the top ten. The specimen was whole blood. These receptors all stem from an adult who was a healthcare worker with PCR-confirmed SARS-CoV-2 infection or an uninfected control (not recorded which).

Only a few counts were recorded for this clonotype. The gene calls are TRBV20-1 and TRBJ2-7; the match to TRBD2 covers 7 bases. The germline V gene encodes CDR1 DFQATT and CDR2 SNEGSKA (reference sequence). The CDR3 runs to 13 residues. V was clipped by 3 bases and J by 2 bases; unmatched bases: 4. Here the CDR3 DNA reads TGCAGTGCTAGTCGCGGGAGACCCTACGAGCAGTACTTC. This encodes CSASRGRPYEQYF.

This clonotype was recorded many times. The CDR3 DNA reads as TGTGCCAGCAGCCCCGACCCGGGCTCTGGGGCCAACGTCCTGACTTTC. As protein: CASSPDPGSGANVLTF. The V gene is TRBV11-2, the J gene TRBJ2-6; D gene uncertain. The V gene lost 5 bases and the J gene lost 0 bases, with 11 bases spanning the gap. The germline gives CDR1 SGHAT, CDR2 FQNNGV. This CDR3 has 16 amino acids.

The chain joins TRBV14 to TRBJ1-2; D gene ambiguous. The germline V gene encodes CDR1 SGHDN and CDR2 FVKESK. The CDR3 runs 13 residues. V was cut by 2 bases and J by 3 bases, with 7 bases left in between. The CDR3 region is CASSQQEHYGYTF. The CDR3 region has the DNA TGTGCCAGCAGCCAACAGGAGCACTATGGCTACACCTTC. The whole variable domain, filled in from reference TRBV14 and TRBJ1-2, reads EAGVTQFPSHSVIEKGQTVTLRCDPISGHDNLYWYRRVMGKEIKFLLHFVKESKQDESGMPNNRFLAERTGGTYSTLKVQPAELEDSGVYFCASSQQEHYGYTFGSGTRLTVV.

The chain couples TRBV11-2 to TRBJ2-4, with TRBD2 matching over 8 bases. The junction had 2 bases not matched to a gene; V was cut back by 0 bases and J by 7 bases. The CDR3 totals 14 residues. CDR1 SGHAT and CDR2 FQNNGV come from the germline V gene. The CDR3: CASSLEPGGNIQYF. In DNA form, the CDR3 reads TGTGCCAGCAGCTTAGAACCGGGAGGGAACATTCAGTACTTC. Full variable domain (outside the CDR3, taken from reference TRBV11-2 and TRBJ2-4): EAGVAQSPRYKIIEKRQSVAFWCNPISGHATLYWYQQILGQGPKLLIQFQNNGVVDDSQLPKDRFSAERLKGVDSTLKIQPAKLEDSAVYLCASSLEPGGNIQYFGAGTRLSVL.

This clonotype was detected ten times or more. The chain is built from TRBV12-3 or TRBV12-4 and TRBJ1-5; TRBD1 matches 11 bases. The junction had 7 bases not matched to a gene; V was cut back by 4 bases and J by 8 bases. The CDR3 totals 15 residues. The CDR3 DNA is TGTGCCAGCAGTTCCGGGACAGGGGGTTTTGAGCCCCAGCATTTT. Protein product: CASSSGTGGFEPQHF.

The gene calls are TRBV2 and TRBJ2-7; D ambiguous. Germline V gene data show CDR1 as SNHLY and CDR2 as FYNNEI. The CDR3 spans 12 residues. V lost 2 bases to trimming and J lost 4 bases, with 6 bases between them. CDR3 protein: CASSEKGYEQYF. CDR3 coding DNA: TGTGCCAGCAGTGAAAAAGGGTACGAGCAGTACTTC.

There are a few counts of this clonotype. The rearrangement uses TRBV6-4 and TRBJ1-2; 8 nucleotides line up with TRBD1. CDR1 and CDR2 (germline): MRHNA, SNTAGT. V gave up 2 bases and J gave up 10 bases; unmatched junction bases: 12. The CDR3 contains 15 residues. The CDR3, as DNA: TGTGCCAGCAGTGACAAAATAGGGACAGGCGTAGTCTACACCTTC. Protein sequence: CASSDKIGTGVVYTF.

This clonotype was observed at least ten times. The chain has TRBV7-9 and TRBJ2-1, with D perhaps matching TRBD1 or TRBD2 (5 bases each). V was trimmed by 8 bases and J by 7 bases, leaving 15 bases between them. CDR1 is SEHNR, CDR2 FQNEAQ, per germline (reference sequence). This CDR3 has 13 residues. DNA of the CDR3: TGTGCCAGCGGAGCCTGGGGACGGAATGAGCAGTTCTTC. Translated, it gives CASGAWGRNEQFF.

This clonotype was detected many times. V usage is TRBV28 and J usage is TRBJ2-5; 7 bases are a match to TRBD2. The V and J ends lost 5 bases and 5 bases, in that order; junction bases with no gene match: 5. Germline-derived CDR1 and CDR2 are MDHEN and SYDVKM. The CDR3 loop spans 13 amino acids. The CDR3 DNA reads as TGTGCCAGCAGTACGGCGGGGGTGGAGACCCAGTACTTC. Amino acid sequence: CASSTAGVETQYF.

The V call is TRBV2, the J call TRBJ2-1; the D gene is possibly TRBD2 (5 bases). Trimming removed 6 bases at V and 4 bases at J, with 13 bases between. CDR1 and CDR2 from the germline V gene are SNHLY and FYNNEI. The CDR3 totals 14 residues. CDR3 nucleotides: TGTGCCAGCAGCCGGAGGACCGGTTACAATGAGCAGTTCTTC. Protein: CASSRRTGYNEQFF. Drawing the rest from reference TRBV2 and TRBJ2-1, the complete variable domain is EPEVTQTPSHQVTQMGQEVILRCVPISNHLYFYWYRQILGQKVEFLVSFYNNEISEKSEIFDDQFSVERPDGSNFTLKIRSTKLEDSAMYFCASSRRTGYNEQFFGPGTRLTVL.